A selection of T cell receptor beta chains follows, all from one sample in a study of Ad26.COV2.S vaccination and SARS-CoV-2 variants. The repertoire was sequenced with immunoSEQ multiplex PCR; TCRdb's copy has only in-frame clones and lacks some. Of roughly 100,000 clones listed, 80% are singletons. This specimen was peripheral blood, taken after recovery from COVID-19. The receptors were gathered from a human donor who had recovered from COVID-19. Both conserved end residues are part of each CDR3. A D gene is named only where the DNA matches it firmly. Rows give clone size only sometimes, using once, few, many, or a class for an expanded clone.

CDR3 protein: CASSLGVTYEQYF
CDR3 DNA: TGTGCCAGCAGTTTAGGGGTCACCTACGAGCAGTACTTC
J gene: TRBJ2-7
clone size: once
V gene: TRBV27
D gene: -

CDR3 protein: CAWSKDLETQYF
CDR3 DNA: TGTGCCTGGAGTAAAGACTTAGAGACCCAGTACTTC
J gene: TRBJ2-5
clone size: once
V gene: TRBV30
D gene: -

CDR3 protein: CASSRIMGQRDEQYF
CDR3 DNA: TGCGCCAGCAGCCGTATTATGGGACAGAGGGACGAGCAGTACTTC
J gene: TRBJ2-7
clone size: -
V gene: TRBV4-1
D gene: TRBD1

CDR3 protein: CASSIYNGNTGELFF
CDR3 DNA: TGTGCCAGTAGTATATATAACGGGAACACCGGGGAGCTGTTTTTT
J gene: TRBJ2-2
clone size: -
V gene: TRBV19
D gene: -

CDR3 protein: CASGKNGAVYEQYF
CDR3 DNA: TGTGCCAGCGGCAAGAATGGGGCGGTCTACGAGCAGTACTTC
J gene: TRBJ2-7
clone size: -
V gene: TRBV5-5
D gene: -

CDR3 protein: CASFLSGVSPLHF
CDR3 DNA: TGTGCCAGCTTCTTATCCGGAGTATCACCCCTCCACTTT
J gene: TRBJ1-6
clone size: few
V gene: TRBV12-3/TRBV12-4
D gene: -

CDR3 protein: CASRLAGGGETQYF
CDR3 DNA: TGTGCCAGCAGGCTAGCGGGGGGCGGGGAGACCCAGTACTTC
J gene: TRBJ2-5
clone size: -
V gene: TRBV6-6
D gene: TRBD2

CDR3 protein: CASSTSSGGALNTGELFF
CDR3 DNA: TGTGCCAGCAGCACCTCTAGCGGGGGGGCCCTAAACACCGGGGAGCTGTTTTTT
J gene: TRBJ2-2
clone size: -
V gene: TRBV7-2
D gene: TRBD2

CDR3 protein: CASSLVTATEAFF
CDR3 DNA: TGTGCCAGCAGCTTAGTGACAGCGACTGAAGCTTTCTTT
J gene: TRBJ1-1
clone size: -
V gene: TRBV7-2
D gene: -

CDR3 protein: CASSQPTGGPEKLFF
CDR3 DNA: TGTGCCAGCAGCCAACCGACAGGGGGCCCCGAAAAACTGTTTTTT
J gene: TRBJ1-4
clone size: -
V gene: TRBV11-2
D gene: TRBD1

CDR3 protein: CAWSADGKSSGNTIYF
CDR3 DNA: TGTGCCTGGAGTGCTGACGGGAAGTCCTCTGGAAACACCATATATTTT
J gene: TRBJ1-3
clone size: -
V gene: TRBV30
D gene: -